This T cell receptor beta chain was profiled in a study of post-analysis software for immune sequencing data. Findings and limits, study-wide: With F measure, samples from one preparation batch clustered together strongly. Controls had lower frequencies than patients of four or five TRBV segments, which included TRBV5-6, TRBV5-1 and TRBV20-1.

Germline values: CDR1 SQVTM, CDR2 ANQGSEA. This CDR3 region has 16 residues. Trimming took 6 bases from V and 1 from J, leaving 18 bases between them. This clonotype was counted ten times or more. Its antigen remains unknown. cDNA libraries of TCR beta carried unique molecular identifiers. MiXCR was run by TCRdb on the PCR reads, yielding one entry per CDR3 protein. The data hold just over 250,000 distinct CDR3 sequences, with around 34% observed a single time. The sequencing sample was made of blood. The sequence came from a girl aged 5-17 years with multiple sclerosis. The chain links TRBV29-1 to TRBJ1-4; TRBD1 might be the D (6 bases). CDR3 in amino acids: CSVLSGGWGTNEKLFF. The CDR3 DNA reads as TGCAGCGTCCTTTCGGGGGGCTGGGGAACTAATGAAAAACTGTTTTTT. The whole variable domain, filled in from reference TRBV29-1 and TRBJ1-4, reads SAVISQKPSRDICQRGTSLTIQCQVDSQVTMMFWYRQQPGQSLTLIATANQGSEATYESGFVIDKFPISRPNLTFSTLTVSNMSPEDSSIYLCSVLSGGWGTNEKLFFGSGTQLSVL.